The sequence of this TCR beta chain was determined in a study of CD8 T cells in Susac syndrome. TCR beta was sequenced from blood CD8+ and CD4+ T cells. FACS was used to enrich TEMRA cells, whereas the CD8+ and CD4+ T cells were obtained by negative isolation. RNA amounts of about 0.5 to 1 ug underwent reverse transcription with random hexamers. The TCR beta CDR3 was amplified by immunoSEQ multiplex PCR across 54 Vbeta, 13 Jbeta. MiXCR, run by TCRdb on the immunoSEQ multiplex PCR reads, gives a single entry per CDR3 protein. The table lists 100,000 or so distinct CDR3 sequences, roughly 92% of them singletons, with around 0.12% in the top ten. Deletions cut 2 bases from V and 4 bases from J, with 6 bases between. The CDR3 contains 13 residues. Per germline, CDR1 MNHEY and CDR2 SVGEGT.

The sequence was collected from a human donor in good health. The sequenced sample consisted of CD8+ T cells from PBMCs. The rearrangement uses TRBV6-2 or TRBV6-3 and TRBJ1-5; D not resolved. The CDR3 coding sequence is TGTGCCAGCAGTTACAGTGAAAATCAGCCCCAGCATTTT. Protein sequence: CASSYSENQPQHF.